Given below is one TCR beta chain in context. Its antigen remains unknown. CDR3 length: 16 amino acids. Deletions cut 2 bases from V and 0 bases from J, with 15 bases between. Germline lookup yields CDR1 SGHRS and CDR2 YFSETQ. This entry belongs to a study of T-cell reconstitution after alpha-beta-depleted transplantation in children. Study results and caveats: It was surviving recipient T cells and thymic progenitors that gave some patients high TCRbeta diversity at day 60. Hyperexpanded clones declined; after one year, newly produced T cells mostly supplied diversity. Several hundred graft clones that had expanded were reportedly the source of alpha-beta T cells about two months after transplant.

Preparing the TCRbeta library involved the use of unique molecular identifiers. A single record per CDR3 protein comes from TCRdb applying MiXCR to the PCR reads. The repertoire holds around 700,000 distinct CDR3 sequences, with around 14% as singletons. This TCR was recovered from a girl aged 2 to 10 with congenital amegakaryocytic thrombocytopenia, due to receive a stem cell transplant. The chain is built from TRBV5-1 and TRBJ2-7, with D unresolved. The sequenced sample was PBMCs, obtained before TCRalphabeta/CD19-depleted stem cell transplant. Here the CDR3 DNA reads TGCGCCAGCAGCTTCTTTCCCGGGTGGGGCTCCTACGAGCAGTACTTC. Its protein product is CASSFFPGWGSYEQYF. The whole variable domain, remainder taken from reference TRBV5-1 and TRBJ2-7, is KAGVTQTPRYLIKTRGQQVTLSCSPISGHRSVSWYQQTPGQGLQFLFEYFSETQRNKGNFPGRFSGRQFSNSRSEMNVSTLELGDSALYLCASSFFPGWGSYEQYFGPGTRLTVT.